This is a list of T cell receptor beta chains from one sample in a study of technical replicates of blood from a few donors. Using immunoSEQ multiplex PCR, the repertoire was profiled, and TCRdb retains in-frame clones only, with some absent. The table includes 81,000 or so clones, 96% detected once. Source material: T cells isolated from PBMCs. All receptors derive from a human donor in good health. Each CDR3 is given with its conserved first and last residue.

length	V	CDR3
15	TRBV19	CASSRPTSGSAEQFF
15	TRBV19	CASSSAGGSYNEQFF
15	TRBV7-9	CASSPDRAPYNEQFF
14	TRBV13	CASSFSGSPPEAFF
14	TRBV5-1	CASSLRGDGNEQFF
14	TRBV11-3	CASSLRQGVETQYF
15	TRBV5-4	CASSLAREGRNEQFF
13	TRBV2	CASSEEVRSPLHF
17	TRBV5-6	CASSLVGLAGAGNTIYF
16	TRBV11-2	CASSLVAGGPSYEQYF
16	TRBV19	CASSPGRRGAVYEQYF
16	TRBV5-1	CASSEPGLAEYNEQFF
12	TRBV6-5	CASSYLVGEQFF
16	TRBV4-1	CASSNNVGGMVGGQYF
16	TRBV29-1	CSVEEWAGSTNNEQFF
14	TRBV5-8	CASSLGTGGQPQHF
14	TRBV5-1	CASRPGQGSYEQYF
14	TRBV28	CASRQGSGANVLTF
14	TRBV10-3	CAISEDRGAETQYF
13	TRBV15	CATSGKAGGTQYF
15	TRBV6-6	CASSWDFGGINEQFF
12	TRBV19	CATSPLNQPQHF
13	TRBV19	CASSIGALYGYTF
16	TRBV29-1	CSTRKWTSGERETQYF
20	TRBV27	CASSSFPGLAGDLNTGELFF
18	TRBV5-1	CASQTGSSLGRIQETQYF
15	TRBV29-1	CSVEGVGQHSYEQYF
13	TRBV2	CASSPGPFYEQYF
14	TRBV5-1	CASRSGGMNTEAFF
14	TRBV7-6	CASSLTGGRETQYF
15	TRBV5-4	CASSRTGGAGYEQYF
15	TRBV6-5	CASRRDRGHDGELFF
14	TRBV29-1	CSVPGQGAYYEQYF
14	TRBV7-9	CASSFDQGNYGYTF
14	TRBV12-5	CASGPLQENTEAFF
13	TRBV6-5	CASSYTVRETQYF
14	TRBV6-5	CASSYSGTNTEAFF
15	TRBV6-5	CASSSPAGGQETQYF
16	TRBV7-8	CASSLAQDRANTEAFF
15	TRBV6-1	CASRPGTENLYEQYF
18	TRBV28	CATRYSGPSGISYNEQFF
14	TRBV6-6	CASNPGTGGYEQYF
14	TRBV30	CACSLTGGGSPLHF
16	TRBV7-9	CASSFLDMGPTDTQYF
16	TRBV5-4	CASSFSGRPNTGELFF
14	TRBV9	CASSPGTGVNEQFF
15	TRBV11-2	CASSLAIGTDYGYTF
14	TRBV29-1	CSVPGQGYTGELFF
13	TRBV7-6	CASSLASGNTIYF
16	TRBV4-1	CASSQRGTSDYNEQFF
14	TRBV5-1	CASSSGQSNSPLHF
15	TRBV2	CASRATSGYTDTQYF